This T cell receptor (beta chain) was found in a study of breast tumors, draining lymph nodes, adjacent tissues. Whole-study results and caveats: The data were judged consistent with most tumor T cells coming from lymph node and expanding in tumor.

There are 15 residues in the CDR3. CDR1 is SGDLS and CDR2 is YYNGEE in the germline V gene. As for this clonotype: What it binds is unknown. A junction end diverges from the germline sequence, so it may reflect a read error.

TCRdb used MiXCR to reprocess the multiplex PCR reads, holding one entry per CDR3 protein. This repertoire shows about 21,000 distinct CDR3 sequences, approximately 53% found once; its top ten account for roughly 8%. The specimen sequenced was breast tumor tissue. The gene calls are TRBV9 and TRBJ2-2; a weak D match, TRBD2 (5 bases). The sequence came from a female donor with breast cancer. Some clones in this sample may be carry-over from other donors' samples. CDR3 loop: CACSVEGSYTGEPFF. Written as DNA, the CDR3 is TGTGCCTGCAGCGTAGAAGGTAGTTACACCGGGGAGCCGTTTTTT. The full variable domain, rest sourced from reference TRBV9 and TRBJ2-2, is DSGVTQTPKHLITATGQRVTLRCSPRSGDLSVYWYQQSLDQGLQFLIQYYNGEERAKGNILERFSAQQFPDLHSELNLSSLELGDSALYFCACSVEGSYTGEPFFGEGSRLTVL.